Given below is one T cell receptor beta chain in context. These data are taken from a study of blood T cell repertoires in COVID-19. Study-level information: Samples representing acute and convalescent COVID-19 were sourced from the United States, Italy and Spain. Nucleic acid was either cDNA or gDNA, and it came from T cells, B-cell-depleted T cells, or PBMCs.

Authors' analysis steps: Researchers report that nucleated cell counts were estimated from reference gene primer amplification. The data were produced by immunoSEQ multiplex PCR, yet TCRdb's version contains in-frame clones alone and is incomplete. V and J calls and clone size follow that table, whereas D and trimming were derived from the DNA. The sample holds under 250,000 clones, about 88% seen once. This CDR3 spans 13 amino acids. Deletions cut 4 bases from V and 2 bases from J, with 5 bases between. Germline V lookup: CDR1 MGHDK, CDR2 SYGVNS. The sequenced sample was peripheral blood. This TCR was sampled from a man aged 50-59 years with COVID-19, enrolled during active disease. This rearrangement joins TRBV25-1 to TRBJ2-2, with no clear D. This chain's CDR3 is CASSAKNTGELFF. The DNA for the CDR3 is TGTGCCAGCAGTGCCAAAAACACCGGGGAGCTGTTTTTT.